This T cell receptor beta chain was sequenced in a study of shared clonotypes between healthy human individuals. Trimming took 1 base from V and 6 from J; bases not matched to a gene: 6. This CDR3 has 15 residues. Germline V CDR1 and CDR2: SGHDN, FVKESK. Profiled with immunoSEQ multiplex PCR; TCRdb holds only in-frame clones, not every one. The sample has millions of clones, roughly 93% seen once. The receptor was isolated from a man aged 18 to 35 in good health. Some clones in this sample may be carry-over from other donors' samples. The sequenced sample was naive CD4+ T cells from PBMCs. Subset defined: CD45RA+ positively selected. This chain joins TRBV14 and TRBJ2-3, with 8 bases lining up with TRBD2. Here the CDR3 reads CASSQGWTSSDTQYF. DNA for the CDR3: TGTGCCAGCAGCCAAGGCTGGACTAGCTCGGATACGCAGTATTTT.